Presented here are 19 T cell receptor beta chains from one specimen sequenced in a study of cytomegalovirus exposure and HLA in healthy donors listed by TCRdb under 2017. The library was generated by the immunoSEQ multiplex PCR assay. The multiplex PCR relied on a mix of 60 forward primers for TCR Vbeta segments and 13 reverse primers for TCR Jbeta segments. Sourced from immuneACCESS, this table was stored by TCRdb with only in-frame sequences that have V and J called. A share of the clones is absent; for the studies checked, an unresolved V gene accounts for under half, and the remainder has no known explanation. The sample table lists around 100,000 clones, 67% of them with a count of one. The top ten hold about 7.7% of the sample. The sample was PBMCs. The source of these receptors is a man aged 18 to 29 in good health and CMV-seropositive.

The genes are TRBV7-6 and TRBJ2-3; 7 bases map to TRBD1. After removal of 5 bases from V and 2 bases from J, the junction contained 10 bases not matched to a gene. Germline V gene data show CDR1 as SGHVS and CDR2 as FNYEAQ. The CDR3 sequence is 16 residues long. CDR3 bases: TGTGCCAGCAGCGCAGGGACAGTTGGATTCACAGATACGCAGTATTTT. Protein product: CASSAGTVGFTDTQYF.

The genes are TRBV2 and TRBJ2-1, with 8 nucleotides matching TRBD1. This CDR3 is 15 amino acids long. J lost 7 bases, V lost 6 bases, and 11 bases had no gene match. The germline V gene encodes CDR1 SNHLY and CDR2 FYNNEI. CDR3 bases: TGTGCCAGCAGCATTGGAGACAGGGGCAGGAATGAGCAGTTCTTC. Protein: CASSIGDRGRNEQFF.

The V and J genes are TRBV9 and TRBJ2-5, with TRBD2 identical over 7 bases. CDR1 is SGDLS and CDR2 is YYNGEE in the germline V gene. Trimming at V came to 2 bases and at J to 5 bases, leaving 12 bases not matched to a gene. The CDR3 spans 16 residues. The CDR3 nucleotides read TGTGCCAGCAGCGTGGCTAAGGGGACTAACTCGGAGACCCAGTACTTC. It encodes CASSVAKGTNSETQYF. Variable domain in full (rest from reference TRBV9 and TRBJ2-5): DSGVTQTPKHLITATGQRVTLRCSPRSGDLSVYWYQQSLDQGLQFLIQYYNGEERAKGNILERFSAQQFPDLHSELNLSSLELGDSALYFCASSVAKGTNSETQYFGPGTRLLVL.

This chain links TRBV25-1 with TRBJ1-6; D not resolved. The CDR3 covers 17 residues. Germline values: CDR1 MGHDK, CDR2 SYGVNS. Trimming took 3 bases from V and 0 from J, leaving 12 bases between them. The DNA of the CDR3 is TGTGCCAGCAGTGATGGAACGAGAGGCTCCTATAATTCACCCCTCCACTTT. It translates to CASSDGTRGSYNSPLHF.

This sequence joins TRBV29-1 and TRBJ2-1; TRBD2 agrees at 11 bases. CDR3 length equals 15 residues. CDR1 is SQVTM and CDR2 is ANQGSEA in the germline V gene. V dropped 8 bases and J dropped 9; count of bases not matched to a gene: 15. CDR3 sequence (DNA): TGCAGCTGCAACTCCTTTAGCGGGGGGGCGGGTGAGCAGTTCTTC. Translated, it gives CSCNSFSGGAGEQFF.

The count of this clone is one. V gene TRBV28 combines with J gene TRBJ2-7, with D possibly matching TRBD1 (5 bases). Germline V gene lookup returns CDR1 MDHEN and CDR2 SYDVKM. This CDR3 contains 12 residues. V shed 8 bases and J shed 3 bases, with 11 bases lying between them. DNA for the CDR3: TGTGCCAGCTCGAAGACAGTCTACGAGCAGTACGTC. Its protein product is CASSKTVYEQYV.

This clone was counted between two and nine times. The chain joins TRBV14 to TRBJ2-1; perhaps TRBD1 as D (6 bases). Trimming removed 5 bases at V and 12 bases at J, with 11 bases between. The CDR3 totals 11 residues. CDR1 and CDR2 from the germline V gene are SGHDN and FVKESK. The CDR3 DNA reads TGTGCCAGCAGCTCCCGACAGGTGCAGTTCTTC. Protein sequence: CASSSRQVQFF.

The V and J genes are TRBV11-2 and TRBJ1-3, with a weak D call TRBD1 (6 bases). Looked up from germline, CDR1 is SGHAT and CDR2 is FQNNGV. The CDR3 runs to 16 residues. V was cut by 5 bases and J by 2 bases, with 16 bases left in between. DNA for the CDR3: TGTGCCAGCAGCCGTCGGCAGGGGCAGGCTGGAAACACCATATATTTT. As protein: CASSRRQGQAGNTIYF. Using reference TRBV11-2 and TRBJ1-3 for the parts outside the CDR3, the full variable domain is EAGVAQSPRYKIIEKRQSVAFWCNPISGHATLYWYQQILGQGPKLLIQFQNNGVVDDSQLPKDRFSAERLKGVDSTLKIQPAKLEDSAVYLCASSRRQGQAGNTIYFGEGSWLTVV.

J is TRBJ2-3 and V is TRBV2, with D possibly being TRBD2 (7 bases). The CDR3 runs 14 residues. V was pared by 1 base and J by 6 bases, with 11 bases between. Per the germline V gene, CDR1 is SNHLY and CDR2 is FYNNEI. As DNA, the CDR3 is TGTGCCAGCAGTGAAGGGGCGGGGGCGGATACGCAGTATTTT. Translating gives CASSEGAGADTQYF.

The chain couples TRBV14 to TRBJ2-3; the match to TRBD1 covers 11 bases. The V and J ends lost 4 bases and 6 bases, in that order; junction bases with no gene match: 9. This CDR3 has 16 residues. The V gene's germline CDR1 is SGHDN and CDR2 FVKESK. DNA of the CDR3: TGTGCCAGCAGCCGGACAGGGGGCAGAGCGGAGGATACGCAGTATTTT. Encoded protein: CASSRTGGRAEDTQYF.

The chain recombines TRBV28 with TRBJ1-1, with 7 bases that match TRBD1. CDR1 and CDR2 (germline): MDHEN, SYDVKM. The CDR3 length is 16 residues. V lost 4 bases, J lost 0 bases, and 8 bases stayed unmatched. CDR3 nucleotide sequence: TGTGCCAGCAGTTACCCCCGGACAGGAATGAACACTGAAGCTTTCTTT. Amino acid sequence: CASSYPRTGMNTEAFF.

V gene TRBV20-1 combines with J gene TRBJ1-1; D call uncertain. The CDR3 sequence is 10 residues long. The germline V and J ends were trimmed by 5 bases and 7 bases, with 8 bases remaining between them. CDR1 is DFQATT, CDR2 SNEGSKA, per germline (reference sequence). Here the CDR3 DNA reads TGCAGTGCTGACCGGGGTGAAGCTTTCTTT. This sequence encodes CSADRGEAFF.

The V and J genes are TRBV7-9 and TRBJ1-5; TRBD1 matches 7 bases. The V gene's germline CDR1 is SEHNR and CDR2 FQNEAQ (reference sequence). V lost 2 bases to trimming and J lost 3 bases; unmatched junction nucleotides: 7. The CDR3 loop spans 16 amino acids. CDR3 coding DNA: TGTGCCAGCAGCTTACAACAGGGGAACGCCAATCAGCCCCAGCATTTT. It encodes CASSLQQGNANQPQHF.

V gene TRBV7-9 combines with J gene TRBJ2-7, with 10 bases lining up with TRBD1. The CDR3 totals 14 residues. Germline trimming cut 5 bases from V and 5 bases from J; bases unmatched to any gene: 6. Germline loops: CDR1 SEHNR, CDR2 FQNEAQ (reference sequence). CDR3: CASSHRDRGHEQYV. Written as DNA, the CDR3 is TGTGCCAGCAGCCACCGGGACAGGGGCCACGAGCAGTACGTC.

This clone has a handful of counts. The CDR3: CASTPGAFF. CDR3 DNA sequence: TGTGCCAGTACCCCAGGGGCTTTCTTT. The rearrangement links TRBV19 to TRBJ1-1; tentatively, D is TRBD1 (5 bases). The CDR3 has 9 residues. Trimming left V 7 bases short and J 11 bases short, with 8 bases between. Germline loops: CDR1 LNHDA, CDR2 SQIVND (reference sequence).

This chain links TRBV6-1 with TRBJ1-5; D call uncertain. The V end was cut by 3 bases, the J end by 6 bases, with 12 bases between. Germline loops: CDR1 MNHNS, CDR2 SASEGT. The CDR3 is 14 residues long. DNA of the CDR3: TGTGCCAGCAGTGAGAGAGTCCGGTTTCAGCCCCAGCATTTT. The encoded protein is CASSERVRFQPQHF.

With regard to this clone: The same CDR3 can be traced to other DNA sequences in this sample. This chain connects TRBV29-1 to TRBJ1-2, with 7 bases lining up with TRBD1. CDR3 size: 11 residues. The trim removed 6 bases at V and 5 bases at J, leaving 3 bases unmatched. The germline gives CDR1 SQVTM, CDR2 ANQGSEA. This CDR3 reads CSVGQEYGYTF. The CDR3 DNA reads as TGCAGCGTCGGACAGGAGTATGGCTACACCTTC.

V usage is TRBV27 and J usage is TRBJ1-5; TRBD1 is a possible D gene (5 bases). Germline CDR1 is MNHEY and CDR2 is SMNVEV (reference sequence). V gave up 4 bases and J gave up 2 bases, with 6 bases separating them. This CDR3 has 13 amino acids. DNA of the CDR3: TGTGCCAGCAGTTGGGGGGGCAATCAGCCCCAGCATTTT. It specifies CASSWGGNQPQHF.

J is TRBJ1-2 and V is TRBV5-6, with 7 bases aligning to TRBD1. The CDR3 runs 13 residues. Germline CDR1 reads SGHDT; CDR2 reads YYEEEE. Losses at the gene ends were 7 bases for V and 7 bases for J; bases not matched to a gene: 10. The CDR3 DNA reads TGTGCCAGCCATGACGCGCCAGGGGGTGGCTACACCTTC. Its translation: CASHDAPGGGYTF.